This TCR beta chain was profiled in a study of CD8 T cells in ankylosing spondylitis. Overall study results and limits: Within ankylosing spondylitis blood, a TCR beta motif made up of eight highly homologous variants appeared to be characteristic. Reports say disease-linked clones showed up significantly more in matched ankylosing spondylitis synovial fluid.

One entry per CDR3 protein results from TCRdb running MiXCR on the 5' RACE reads. Seen here are 350,000 to 450,000 distinct CDR3 sequences, around 20% observed once, and the top ten hold around 12%. This clonotype was detected a few times. What it binds is unknown. This CDR3 spans 16 amino acids. Germline lookup yields CDR1 SEHNR and CDR2 FQNEAQ (reference sequence). V lost 6 bases, J lost 0 bases, and 10 bases stayed unmatched. The sample taken for sequencing was blood, either unsorted or a sorted T cell fraction (not recorded which). The V and J genes are TRBV7-9 and TRBJ1-1; 7 nucleotides match TRBD1. The TCR originated in a male donor with ankylosing spondylitis or in good health (not recorded which). CDR3 DNA: TGTGCCAGCAGTACGGAGATGACAGGGTTGAACACTGAAGCTTTCTTT. Translating gives CASSTEMTGLNTEAFF. Variable domain in full (rest from reference TRBV7-9 and TRBJ1-1): DTGVSQNPRHKITKRGQNVTFRCDPISEHNRLYWYRQTLGQGPEFLTYFQNEAQLEKSRLLSDRFSAERPKGSFSTLEIQRTEQGDSAMYLCASSTEMTGLNTEAFFGQGTRLTVV.